This passage covers 21 T cell receptor beta chains from one sample sequenced in a study of T cell responses to AZD1222 COVID-19 vaccine listed by TCRdb under 2021. The time point tag for this specimen amounts to: baseline before first vaccination. Per the publication, the treatment or condition label means: meningococcal conjugate vaccine given as trial control. Library preparation used the immunoSEQ multiplex PCR assay. The clones in this table, taken by TCRdb from immuneACCESS, are in-frame only. Not every clone is retained; where verified, under half of the shortfall comes from an unresolved V gene, and the cause of the rest is unknown. A total of about 88,000 clones appear in this sample, about 90% of them only once. Jointly, the top ten make up roughly 5% of the sample. The sample consisted of peripheral blood, taken on day 0 of MenACWY control vaccination. The receptors were gathered from an adult in good health.

The rearrangement joins TRBV24-1 to TRBJ2-6, with 8 bases identical to TRBD1. Germline assignment: CDR1 KGHDR and CDR2 SFDVKD. The ends lost 3 bases at V and 0 bases at J; junction bases unmatched: 6. The CDR3 runs 18 residues. In DNA, the CDR3 is TGTGCCACCAGTGATAGGGGACAGGACCGCTCTGGGGCCAACGTCCTGACTTTC. Translating it yields CATSDRGQDRSGANVLTF.

V usage is TRBV28 and J usage is TRBJ1-2, with D possibly being TRBD1 (5 bases). Germline V gives CDR1 MDHEN, CDR2 SYDVKM. The germline V and J ends were trimmed by 3 bases and 5 bases, with 19 bases remaining between them. There are 16 residues in the CDR3. This CDR3 reads CASSFLRVAGGYGYTF. In DNA, the CDR3 is TGTGCCAGCAGTTTTCTACGGGTGGCGGGGGGATATGGCTACACCTTC.

V is TRBV28 and J is TRBJ2-7; perhaps D is TRBD1 or TRBD2 (7 bases each). The germline CDR1 and CDR2 sequences are MDHEN and SYDVKM. V shed 8 bases and J shed 2 bases, with 16 bases lying between them. The CDR3 consists of 14 residues. The CDR3 protein is CASQGGTNPYEQYF. CDR3 DNA sequence: TGTGCCAGCCAGGGGGGGACAAACCCCTACGAGCAGTACTTC.

This clone was detected only once. The chain employs TRBV13 and TRBJ1-2, with no clear D. Germline CDR1 is PRHDT and CDR2 is FYEKMQ (reference sequence). V lost 3 bases, J lost 6 bases, and 8 bases lay in between. This CDR3 contains 12 residues. CDR3 in DNA: TGTGCCAGCAGCTTGATGGCTGATGGCTACACCTTC. Encoded protein: CASSLMADGYTF. Variable domain in full (rest from reference TRBV13 and TRBJ1-2): AAGVIQSPRHLIKEKRETATLKCYPIPRHDTVYWYQQGPGQDPQFLISFYEKMQSDKGSIPDRFSAQQFSDYHSELNMSSLELGDSALYFCASSLMADGYTFGSGTRLTVV.

The CDR3 bases are TGTGCCAGCAGCTTGGGGGGAGCTTTAGCTAACTATGGCTACACCTTC. The encoded protein is CASSLGGALANYGYTF. The J gene is TRBJ1-2, the V gene TRBV5-5; D is unclear. Deletions cut 0 bases from V and 0 bases from J, with 12 bases between. The CDR3 contains 16 residues. Germline V gene sequence: CDR1 SGHKS, CDR2 YYEKEE (reference sequence).

V gene TRBV7-9 combines with J gene TRBJ2-7, with TRBD2 matching over 8 bases. Germline V gives CDR1 SEHNR, CDR2 FQNEAQ (reference sequence). The CDR3 has 17 residues. With V trimmed by 1 base and J by 7 bases, 15 bases remained unmatched. CDR3 coding DNA: TGTGCCAGCAGCTTAGTTTCCTTGGCGGGGGGCCCCGAGGAGCAGTACTTC. This codes for CASSLVSLAGGPEEQYF.

CDR3 bases: TGTGCCAGCAGCTTAGAGGGCACAGGGGGCCTTGAGACCCAGTACTTC. This translates into CASSLEGTGGLETQYF. The chain uses TRBV7-8 and TRBJ2-5; 9 positions agree with TRBD1. Germline CDR1 and CDR2: SGHVS and FQNEAQ. The CDR3 contains 16 residues. The J segment lost 5 bases and the V segment lost 1 base, leaving 8 bases of the junction unmatched.

The rearrangement joins TRBV6-1 to TRBJ1-4, with D maybe TRBD1 (6 bases). Trimming pared 3 bases from V and 5 bases from J, leaving 16 bases between. There are 16 residues in the CDR3. Germline CDR1 MNHNS, CDR2 SASEGT. The CDR3 protein is CASSDESAGANEKLFF. CDR3 in DNA: TGTGCCAGCAGTGACGAATCGGCAGGGGCAAATGAAAAACTGTTTTTT.

The chain couples TRBV6-2 or TRBV6-3 to TRBJ2-1, with 7 bases fitting TRBD1. The CDR3 covers 12 residues. Germline assignment: CDR1 MNHEY and CDR2 SVGEGT. Losses at the gene ends were 6 bases for V and 6 bases for J; bases not matched to a gene: 2. The CDR3 DNA follows: TGTGCCAGCAGATACAGGGGCAATGAGCAGTTCTTC. It translates to CASRYRGNEQFF.

The J gene is TRBJ1-5, the V gene TRBV27; TRBD1 might be the D (5 bases). The CDR3 spans 14 residues. Germline V CDR1 and CDR2: MNHEY, SMNVEV (reference sequence). V was pared by 5 bases and J by 6 bases, with 14 bases between. As DNA, the CDR3 is TGTGCCAGCAGTCTAGGACACTTAACTCAGCCCCAGCATTTT. Translation gives CASSLGHLTQPQHF.

The V and J genes are TRBV28 and TRBJ2-5; 7 nucleotides match TRBD2. Trimming cost V 11 bases and J 5 bases; bases outside gene matches: 11. The CDR3 has 13 residues. Germline lookup yields CDR1 MDHEN and CDR2 SYDVKM. The CDR3 sequence: CAGQGVRGETQYF. CDR3 sequence (DNA): TGTGCCGGACAAGGGGTGCGGGGGGAGACCCAGTACTTC.

The chain uses TRBV6-1 and TRBJ2-7; no firm D call. The V and J ends lost 1 base and 4 bases respectively, with 8 bases between them. The CDR3 has 13 amino acids. The germline CDR1 and CDR2 sequences are MNHNS and SASEGT. CDR3 DNA sequence: TGTGCCAGCAGTGAAGGGGCCCGATACGAGCAGTACTTC. It specifies CASSEGARYEQYF.

The genes are TRBV7-2 and TRBJ2-2; maybe TRBD2 (7 bases). Germline V lookup: CDR1 SGHTA, CDR2 FQGNSA. This CDR3 spans 16 amino acids. Trimming stripped 10 bases from V and 2 bases from J, with 20 bases between. The CDR3 loop reads CATPRGRAVNTGELFF. The CDR3 region has the DNA TGTGCCACCCCAAGGGGGAGGGCCGTAAACACCGGGGAGCTGTTTTTT.

The V and J genes are TRBV10-2 and TRBJ1-5; D ambiguous. Trimming took 0 bases from V and 7 from J, leaving 7 bases between them. Germline loops: CDR1 WSHSY, CDR2 SAAADI. This CDR3 spans 13 amino acids. CDR3 DNA: TGCGCCAGCAGTGAGTCGAGATGGCAGCCCCAGCATTTT. It translates to CASSESRWQPQHF.

This chain links TRBV28 with TRBJ2-2; either TRBD1 or TRBD2 may fit D (5 bases each). Per the germline V gene, CDR1 is MDHEN and CDR2 is SYDVKM. The CDR3 is made up of 15 amino acids. Trimming left V 10 bases short and J 0 bases short, with 15 bases between. The CDR3 sequence is CATVWGSSNTGELFF. In DNA form, the CDR3 reads TGTGCCACCGTTTGGGGGTCGTCGAACACCGGGGAGCTGTTTTTT.

This chain uses TRBV6-5 with TRBJ1-5; the D gene is possibly TRBD1 (6 bases). Trimming stripped 0 bases from V and 3 bases from J, with 9 bases between. Germline CDR1 and CDR2: MNHEY and SVGAGI. This CDR3 contains 15 residues. In nucleotides, the CDR3 is TGTGCCAGCAGTTACTCGACGGGGGCCAATCAGCCCCAGCATTTT. Amino acids: CASSYSTGANQPQHF.

This chain connects TRBV6-2 or TRBV6-3 to TRBJ2-3; D remains ambiguous. Germline-derived CDR1 and CDR2 are MNHEY and SVGEGT. This CDR3 has 14 amino acids. Trimming cost V 5 bases and J 0 bases, with 9 bases left between them. The CDR3, as DNA: TGTGCCAGCAGTACACAGCCTAGCACAGATACGCAGTATTTT. The encoded protein is CASSTQPSTDTQYF.

The chain is built from TRBV27 and TRBJ1-2; D is unresolved. This CDR3 region has 13 residues. Germline loops: CDR1 MNHEY, CDR2 SMNVEV (reference sequence). Trimming pared 3 bases from V and 5 bases from J, leaving 10 bases between. The chain's CDR3 is CASSFQNWYGYTF. The CDR3 DNA is TGTGCCAGCAGTTTCCAGAACTGGTATGGCTACACCTTC.

This sequence joins TRBV6-1 and TRBJ2-7; 10 bases match TRBD2. V shed 3 bases and J 0 bases; nucleotides not matched to a gene: 8. Germline-derived CDR1 and CDR2 are MNHNS and SASEGT. This CDR3 is 17 amino acids long. The CDR3 DNA reads as TGTGCCAGCAGTGACCCCAGGGCTAGCGGGAGCTCCTACGAGCAGTACTTC. This sequence encodes CASSDPRASGSSYEQYF.

Only one count was recorded for this clone. The CDR3: CASSRDSSNQPQHF. DNA of the CDR3: TGTGCCAGCAGCCGGGACAGTAGCAATCAGCCCCAGCATTTT. The gene calls are TRBV28 and TRBJ1-5; 7 bases are shared with TRBD1. From germline, CDR1 is MDHEN and CDR2 SYDVKM. V lost 6 bases, J lost 0 bases, and 2 bases stayed unmatched. This CDR3 comprises 14 residues.

The count of this clone is one. The genes are TRBV14 and TRBJ2-2; D remains ambiguous. This CDR3 is 16 amino acids long. The germline V gene has CDR1 SGHDN and CDR2 FVKESK. Trimming shortened V by 1 base and J by 2 bases, and 11 bases separated the two germline ends. CDR3 bases: TGTGCCAGCAGCCAAGGGTGGCCCGCTAACACCGGGGAGCTGTTTTTT. Its translation is CASSQGWPANTGELFF.